This T cell receptor beta chain was captured in a study of T cell changes during pregnancy in multiple sclerosis. Measured with immunoSEQ multiplex PCR; TCRdb has only the in-frame clones, and not every one. The table has some 40,000 clones, almost 95% seen once. The germline gives CDR1 SGHTA, CDR2 FQGNSA. CDR3 length equals 12 residues. The germline V and J ends were trimmed by 1 base and 7 bases, with 7 bases remaining between them. This chain links TRBV7-2 with TRBJ1-2, with TRBD1 as a possible D gene (5 bases). The TCR originated in a female donor with multiple sclerosis, enrolled in a pregnancy study. Sequences were derived from CD4+ T cells from peripheral blood mononuclear cells, sampled after pregnancy. CDR3 nucleotide sequence: TGTGCCAGCAGCTTAGTGGGGGGTGGCTACACCTTC. Protein product: CASSLVGGGYTF.